This T cell receptor (beta chain) was recovered during a study of Ad26.COV2.S vaccination and SARS-CoV-2 variants. This CDR3 contains 15 residues. The trim removed 2 bases at V and 7 bases at J, leaving 3 bases unmatched. CDR1 SGDLS and CDR2 YYNGEE come from the germline V gene. Sequencing used immunoSEQ multiplex PCR; TCRdb keeps in-frame clones, though not all of them. The sample has about half a million clones, roughly nine tenths seen once. Treatment meaning: about 20 received Ad26.COV2.S at low or high dose, single or two shots; about 5 received placebo; per-sample allocation not given. The samples date from day 63 after the first vaccine or placebo injection.

This receptor was taken from a person between 18 and 65 years old who received the Ad26.COV2.S COVID-19 vaccine or a placebo. The sample consisted of peripheral blood, taken in a trial of Ad26.COV2.S vaccine versus placebo. The V gene is TRBV9, the J gene TRBJ1-6; TRBD1 matches at 10 bases. This chain's CDR3 is CASSVGQGNNSPLHF. The CDR3 DNA reads TGTGCCAGCAGCGTGGGACAGGGGAACAATTCACCCCTCCACTTT. The complete variable domain, with remaining parts taken from reference TRBV9 and TRBJ1-6, reads DSGVTQTPKHLITATGQRVTLRCSPRSGDLSVYWYQQSLDQGLQFLIQYYNGEERAKGNILERFSAQQFPDLHSELNLSSLELGDSALYFCASSVGQGNNSPLHFGNGTRLTVT.